The T cell receptor beta chain under discussion was sequenced for a study of long-term antiretroviral therapy in people with HIV. Sequencing used immunoSEQ v3.0 at survey level. Sequencing used immunoSEQ multiplex PCR; TCRdb keeps in-frame clones, though not all of them. Of more than 10,000 clones in the sample, about 87% were seen once. The starting material was unsorted PBMCs, obtained 2.1 years after starting antiretroviral therapy. This clonotype was obtained from a woman aged 35 to 49 with HIV.

CDR3 protein: CASSSLPLREINEKLFF. For the CDR3, the DNA is TGTGCCAGCAGTTCCCTTCCCCTCAGGGAAATTAATGAAAAACTGTTTTTT. The rearrangement joins TRBV28 to TRBJ1-4; possible D gene TRBD1, 5 bases. There are 17 residues in the CDR3. CDR1 and CDR2 from the germline V gene are MDHEN and SYDVKM. V was cut by 4 bases and J by 4 bases, with 19 bases left in between.